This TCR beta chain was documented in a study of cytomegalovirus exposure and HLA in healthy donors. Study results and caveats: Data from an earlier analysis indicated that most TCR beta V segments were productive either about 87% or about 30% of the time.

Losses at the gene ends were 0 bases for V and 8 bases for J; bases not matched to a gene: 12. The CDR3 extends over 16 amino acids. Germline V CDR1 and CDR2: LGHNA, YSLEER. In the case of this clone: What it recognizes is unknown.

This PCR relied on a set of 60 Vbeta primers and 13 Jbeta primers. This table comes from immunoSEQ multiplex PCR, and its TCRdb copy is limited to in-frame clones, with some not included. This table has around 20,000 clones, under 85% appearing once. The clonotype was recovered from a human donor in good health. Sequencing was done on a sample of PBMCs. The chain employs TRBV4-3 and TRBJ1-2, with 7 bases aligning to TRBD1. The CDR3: CASSQDPWDSRAGYTF. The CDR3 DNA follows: TGCGCCAGCAGCCAAGATCCCTGGGACAGCCGGGCGGGCTACACCTTC.